Each of the 23 T cell receptor beta chains below was sequenced from the same sample in a study of blood T cells in healthy people across ages (dated by TCRdb to about 2015). The library was produced with 5' RACE. The sequencer was an Illumina HiSeq 2500. The second PCR ran for roughly 7 to 12 cycles and used a J-beta primer mix along with a sample-barcoded 5' primer. In-frame beta chains were kept once TCRdb had trimmed the public reads at Q25 with fastp and called clones with MiXCR. CDR3 protein duplicates are merged, each entry listing the most common genes and DNA. The table for this sample lists more than 1.4 million distinct CDR3 sequences; roughly 40% of them were counted only once. 7% to 9.5% of the sample is in the top ten clones. Source material: blood. The receptors shown here come from a woman between 18 and 30 years old in good health.

This clonotype has a single count. V is TRBV27 and J is TRBJ1-1; 8 nucleotides match TRBD1. The CDR3 length is 15 residues. Germline V CDR1 and CDR2: MNHEY, SMNVEV (reference sequence). Trimming removed 5 bases from V and 3 bases from J; junction bases left unmatched: 8. CDR3 in amino acids: CASSNGQGGYTEAFF. The CDR3 DNA reads TGTGCCAGCAGTAATGGACAGGGAGGGTACACTGAAGCTTTCTTT.

The chain has TRBV4-1 and TRBJ2-7; 9 nucleotides agree with TRBD1. The CDR3 is made up of 16 amino acids. With 1 base clipped from V and 3 bases from J, the junction kept 7 bases outside the gene matches. Germline values: CDR1 MGHRA, CDR2 YSYEKL. CDR3 sequence: CASSQGIGTGHYEQYF. The CDR3 DNA reads as TGCGCCAGCAGCCAAGGCATCGGGACAGGGCACTACGAGCAGTACTTC.

The V gene is TRBV7-6, the J gene TRBJ2-3; either TRBD1 or TRBD2 may fit D (6 bases each). The CDR3 consists of 17 residues. V gave up 4 bases and J gave up 4 bases, with 21 bases separating them. Germline-derived CDR1 and CDR2 are SGHVS and FNYEAQ. The CDR3 is CASSSLRGTSGADTQYF. Written as DNA, the CDR3 is TGTGCCAGCAGCTCATTACGGGGGACAAGTGGCGCAGATACGCAGTATTTT.

The chain couples TRBV6-1 to TRBJ1-2; no firm D call. The CDR3 totals 15 residues. Trimming left V 3 bases short and J 0 bases short, with 11 bases between. Germline loops: CDR1 MNHNS, CDR2 SASEGT. CDR3: CASSERQLPNYGYTF. For the CDR3, the DNA is TGTGCCAGCAGTGAGAGGCAGCTCCCTAACTATGGCTACACCTTC.

This clonotype was seen repeatedly, ten times or more. This chain links TRBV20-1 with TRBJ2-3; 8 bases are a match to TRBD2. Germline trimming cut 3 bases from V and 1 base from J; bases unmatched to any gene: 0. The CDR3 has 13 residues. The germline V gene has CDR1 DFQATT and CDR2 SNEGSKA (reference sequence). CDR3 DNA sequence: TGCAGTGCTAGCGGGGGGGGCACAGATACGCAGTATTTT. Its translation is CSASGGGTDTQYF.

This clonotype has ten or more counts. J is TRBJ2-5 and V is TRBV12-3 or TRBV12-4; D is unclear. The CDR3 has 13 residues. V gave up 2 bases and J gave up 5 bases, with 9 bases separating them. The CDR3 loop reads CASSLKERETQYF. The CDR3 nucleotides read TGTGCCAGCAGTTTAAAGGAAAGGGAGACCCAGTACTTC.

For this clonotype: This may arise from a read error, as a much more abundant clone is one base away. The V and J genes are TRBV11-1 and TRBJ2-1, with D unclear. CDR3 length equals 15 residues. Germline values: CDR1 SGHAT, CDR2 FQDESV (reference sequence). The CDR3 nucleotides read TGTGCCAGCAGCTTAGGCCCAGTCTCCGACAATGAGCAGTTCTTC. This encodes CASSLGPVSDNEQFF.

This clonotype came up a few times. The chain has TRBV24-1 and TRBJ2-3; possible D gene TRBD2, 6 bases. Trimming pared 1 base from V and 1 base from J, leaving 11 bases between. The CDR3 runs 16 residues. Germline CDR1 reads KGHDR; CDR2 reads SFDVKD. DNA of the CDR3: TGTGCCACCAGTGATTTCGCGGGGACCGGCACAGATACGCAGTATTTT. Protein product: CATSDFAGTGTDTQYF.

V gene TRBV4-1 combines with J gene TRBJ2-1, with a tentative D call TRBD2 (6 bases). The CDR3 has 16 residues. Per germline, CDR1 MGHRA and CDR2 YSYEKL. Between the trimmed V and J ends, which lost 2 bases and 0 bases, there was a span of 11 bases. CDR3 sequence reads: CASSQNYGSSYNEQFF. CDR3 coding DNA: TGCGCCAGCAGCCAAAATTACGGGAGCTCCTACAATGAGCAGTTCTTC.

There are a few counts of this clonotype. CDR3 region: CATSRDLGADKNIQYF. The CDR3 DNA sequence: TGTGCCACCAGCAGGGACCTAGGGGCGGACAAAAACATTCAGTACTTC. The rearrangement joins TRBV15 to TRBJ2-4, with TRBD1 as a possible D gene (5 bases). Deletions cut 3 bases from V and 3 bases from J, with 15 bases between. This CDR3 contains 16 residues. In germline, CDR1 is LNHNV, CDR2 YYDKDF (reference sequence).

This clonotype has only a few counts. V usage is TRBV20-1 and J usage is TRBJ1-4; D remains unclear. The CDR3 is 14 amino acids. The germline V gene has CDR1 DFQATT and CDR2 SNEGSKA (reference sequence). V was trimmed by 4 bases and J by 4 bases, leaving 13 bases between them. This CDR3 is CSATGEHNNEKLFF. In DNA form, the CDR3 reads TGCAGTGCTACCGGGGAACACAATAATGAAAAACTGTTTTTT.

The table lists this clonotype with a few counts. The chain has TRBV6-1 and TRBJ2-1, with D possibly being TRBD1 (6 bases). CDR3 size: 17 residues. Germline lookup yields CDR1 MNHNS and CDR2 SASEGT. With 1 base removed from V and 4 bases from J, the gap between germline ends came to 17 bases. CDR3 sequence reads: CASSEEKGGNPYNEQFF. CDR3 DNA: TGTGCCAGCAGTGAAGAGAAAGGGGGTAACCCGTACAATGAGCAGTTCTTC.

This CDR3 reads CASSLVPGGDGAFF. For the CDR3, the DNA is TGTGCCAGCAGTTTAGTCCCCGGGGGGGACGGGGCTTTCTTT. The J gene is TRBJ1-1, the V gene TRBV12-3 or TRBV12-4; D perhaps matches TRBD1 (5 bases). Trimming took 1 base from V and 11 from J, leaving 17 bases between them. The CDR3 loop spans 14 amino acids.

CDR3 residues: CASTISGGPQETQYF. CDR3 nucleotide sequence: TGTGCCAGCACCATCAGCGGGGGGCCCCAAGAGACCCAGTACTTC. The rearrangement links TRBV7-3 to TRBJ2-5; 9 positions agree with TRBD2. Germline CDR1 is SGHTA and CDR2 is FQGTGA. V gave up 7 bases and J gave up 1 base; unmatched junction bases: 7. The CDR3 covers 15 residues.

This clonotype was found a few times. The J gene is TRBJ2-1, the V gene TRBV7-2, with TRBD2 matching 12 bases. Losses at the gene ends were 1 base for V and 14 bases for J; bases not matched to a gene: 12. Germline CDR1 SGHTA, CDR2 FQGNSA. The CDR3 consists of 16 residues. DNA of the CDR3: TGTGCCAGCAGCTTAGTTGTAGCTAGCGGGGGGGGTCTAAAGTTCTTC. Amino acid sequence: CASSLVVASGGGLKFF.

CDR3 sequence: CASSGGQGTNQPQHF. Here the CDR3 DNA reads TGTGCCAGCAGCGGGGGACAGGGCACCAATCAGCCCCAGCATTTT. The rearrangement uses TRBV5-6 and TRBJ1-5, with 9 nucleotides matching TRBD1. Germline V gene lookup returns CDR1 SGHDT and CDR2 YYEEEE. The CDR3 contains 15 residues. The ends lost 4 bases at V and 3 bases at J; junction bases unmatched: 5.

This chain joins TRBV7-8 and TRBJ1-1; D is unclear. The length of the CDR3 is 16 residues. V was clipped by 0 bases and J by 0 bases, with 11 bases between them. CDR1 and CDR2 (germline): SGHVS, FQNEAQ. Here the CDR3 DNA reads TGTGCCAGCAGCTTAGCCCCCGAGAGGATGAACACTGAAGCTTTCTTT. Amino acids: CASSLAPERMNTEAFF.

The chain is built from TRBV4-1 and TRBJ1-2; 12 positions agree with TRBD1. CDR3 size: 16 residues. Germline CDR1 reads MGHRA; CDR2 reads YSYEKL. With V trimmed by 1 base and J by 8 bases, 8 bases remained unmatched. CDR3 loop: CASSQVLGQGAGGYTF. The CDR3 DNA follows: TGCGCCAGCAGCCAAGTCTTGGGACAGGGGGCGGGGGGCTACACCTTC.

This clonotype showed up just a few times. The genes are TRBV20-1 and TRBJ2-5; 13 bases line up with TRBD2. This CDR3 spans 15 amino acids. The junction had 6 bases not matched to a gene; V was cut back by 6 bases and J by 2 bases. CDR1 DFQATT and CDR2 SNEGSKA come from the germline V gene (reference sequence). The CDR3 loop reads CSAPGTSGTQETQYF. The CDR3 DNA sequence: TGCAGTGCCCCAGGGACTAGCGGGACTCAAGAGACCCAGTACTTC.

In this sample, this clonotype turned up a few times. V is TRBV20-1 and J is TRBJ2-7, with 10 bases that match TRBD2. There are 20 residues in the CDR3. Germline assignment: CDR1 DFQATT and CDR2 SNEGSKA (reference sequence). V lost 1 base to trimming and J lost 0 bases; unmatched junction nucleotides: 18. The chain's CDR3 is CSARGRADRTSGFPSYEQYF. CDR3 coding DNA: TGCAGTGCTAGAGGGAGGGCAGATAGGACTAGCGGATTTCCCTCCTACGAGCAGTACTTC.

In this sample, this clonotype turned up once. The genes are TRBV27 and TRBJ2-3; a possible D gene is TRBD1 (5 bases). The CDR3 totals 12 residues. The germline gives CDR1 MNHEY, CDR2 SMNVEV (reference sequence). With 7 bases removed from V and 6 bases from J, the gap between germline ends came to 11 bases. CDR3 loop: CASTSKGDTQYF. For the CDR3, the DNA is TGTGCCAGCACCTCTAAGGGGGATACGCAGTATTTT.

The V and J genes are TRBV20-1 and TRBJ2-7; 7 bases align to TRBD2. Germline V gene lookup returns CDR1 DFQATT and CDR2 SNEGSKA (reference sequence). The V segment lost 3 bases and the J segment 2 bases; nucleotides outside the gene matches: 10. The CDR3 loop spans 15 amino acids. For the CDR3, the DNA is TGCAGTGCTAGGACGGCCGGGACTACAGCCTACGAGCAGTACTTC. It yields the protein CSARTAGTTAYEQYF.

The chain joins TRBV27 to TRBJ2-3, with 8 bases fitting TRBD2. V lost 6 bases to trimming and J lost 1 base; unmatched junction nucleotides: 12. Germline values: CDR1 MNHEY, CDR2 SMNVEV (reference sequence). This CDR3 has 17 amino acids. The CDR3 protein is CASRDLGGGTRTDTQYF. The CDR3 DNA is TGTGCCAGCAGAGATCTTGGCGGGGGGACTCGCACAGATACGCAGTATTTT.